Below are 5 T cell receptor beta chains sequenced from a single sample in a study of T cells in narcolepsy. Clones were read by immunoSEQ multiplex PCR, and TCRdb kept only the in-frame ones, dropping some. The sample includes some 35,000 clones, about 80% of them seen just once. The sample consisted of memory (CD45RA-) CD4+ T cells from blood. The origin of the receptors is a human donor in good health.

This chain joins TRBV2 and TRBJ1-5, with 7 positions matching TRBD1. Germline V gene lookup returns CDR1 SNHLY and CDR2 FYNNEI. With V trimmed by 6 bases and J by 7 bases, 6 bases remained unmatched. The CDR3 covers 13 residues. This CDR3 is CASSGQVGQPQHF. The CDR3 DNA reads TGTGCCAGCAGCGGACAGGTGGGACAGCCCCAGCATTTT.

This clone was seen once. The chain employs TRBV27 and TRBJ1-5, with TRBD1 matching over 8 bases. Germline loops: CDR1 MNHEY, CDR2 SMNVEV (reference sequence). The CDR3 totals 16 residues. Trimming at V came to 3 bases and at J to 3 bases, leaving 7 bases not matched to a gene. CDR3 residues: CASSFKQGGINQPQHF. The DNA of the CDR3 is TGTGCCAGCAGTTTTAAACAGGGGGGGATCAATCAGCCCCAGCATTTT.

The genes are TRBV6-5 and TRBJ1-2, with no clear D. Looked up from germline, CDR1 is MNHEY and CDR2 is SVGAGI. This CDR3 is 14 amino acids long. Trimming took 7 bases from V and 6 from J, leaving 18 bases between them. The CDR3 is CASNTWGRTDGYTF. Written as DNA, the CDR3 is TGTGCCAGCAACACATGGGGTAGGACCGATGGCTACACCTTC.

CDR3 sequence reads: CASTSRPGTGELFF. In nucleotides, the CDR3 is TGCGCCAGCACCTCCAGACCGGGCACCGGGGAGCTGTTTTTT. J is TRBJ2-2 and V is TRBV5-1; D uncertain. The germline V gene encodes CDR1 SGHRS and CDR2 YFSETQ. V was trimmed by 6 bases and J by 4 bases, leaving 13 bases between them. The CDR3 runs 14 residues.

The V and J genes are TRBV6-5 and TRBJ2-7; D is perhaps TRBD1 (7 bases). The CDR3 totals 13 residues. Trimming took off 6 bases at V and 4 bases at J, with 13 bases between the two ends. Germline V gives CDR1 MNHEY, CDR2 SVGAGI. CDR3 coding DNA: TGTGCCAGCAGCCTACAGGGGAGGTACGAGCAGTACTTC. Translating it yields CASSLQGRYEQYF.